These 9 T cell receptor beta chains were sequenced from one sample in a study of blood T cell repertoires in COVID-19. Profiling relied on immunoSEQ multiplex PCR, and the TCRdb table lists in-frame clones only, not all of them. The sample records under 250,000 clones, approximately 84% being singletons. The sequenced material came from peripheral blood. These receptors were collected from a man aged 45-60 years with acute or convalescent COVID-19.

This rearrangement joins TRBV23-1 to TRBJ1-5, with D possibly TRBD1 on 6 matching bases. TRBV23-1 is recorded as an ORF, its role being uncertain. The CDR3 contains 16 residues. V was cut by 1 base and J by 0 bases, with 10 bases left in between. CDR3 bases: TGCGCCAGCAGTCAATTTTCAGGGGATAGCAATCAGCCCCAGCATTTT. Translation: CASSQFSGDSNQPQHF.

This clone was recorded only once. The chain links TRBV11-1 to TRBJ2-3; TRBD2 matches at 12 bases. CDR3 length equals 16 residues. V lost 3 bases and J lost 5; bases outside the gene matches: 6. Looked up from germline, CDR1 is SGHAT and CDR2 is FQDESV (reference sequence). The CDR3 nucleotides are TGTGCCAGCAGCTTTTCTAGCGGGAGGGGTAGAGATACGCAGTATTTT. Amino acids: CASSFSSGRGRDTQYF.

DNA for the CDR3: TGTGCCAGCAGCTCTACAGGGTCGTTAAGCTACGAGCAGTACTTC. Its translation is CASSSTGSLSYEQYF. This rearrangement joins TRBV5-4 to TRBJ2-7, with D maybe TRBD1 (6 bases). This CDR3 is built from 15 residues. Germline V gives CDR1 SGHNT, CDR2 YYREEE (reference sequence). V was trimmed by 3 bases and J by 3 bases, leaving 16 bases between them.

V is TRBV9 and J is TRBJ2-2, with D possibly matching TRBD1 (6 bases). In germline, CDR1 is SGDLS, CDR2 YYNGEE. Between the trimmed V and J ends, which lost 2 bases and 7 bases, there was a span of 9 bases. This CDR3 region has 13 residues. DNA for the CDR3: TGTGCCAGCAGCGTTCAGGGGCTCGGGGAGCTGTTTTTT. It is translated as CASSVQGLGELFF.

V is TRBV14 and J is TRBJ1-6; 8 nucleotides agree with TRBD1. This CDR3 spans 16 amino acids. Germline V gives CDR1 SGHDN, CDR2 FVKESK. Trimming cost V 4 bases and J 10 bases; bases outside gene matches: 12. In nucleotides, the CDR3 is TGTGCCAGCAGCCTTCGGACAGGGACGACTTACTCACCCCTCCACTTT. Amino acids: CASSLRTGTTYSPLHF.

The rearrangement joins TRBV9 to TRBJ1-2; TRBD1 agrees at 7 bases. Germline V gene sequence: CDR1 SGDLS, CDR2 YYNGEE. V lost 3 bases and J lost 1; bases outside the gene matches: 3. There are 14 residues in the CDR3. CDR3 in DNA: TGTGCCAGCAGCGAGGGACAGTATAACTATGGCTACACCTTC. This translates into CASSEGQYNYGYTF.

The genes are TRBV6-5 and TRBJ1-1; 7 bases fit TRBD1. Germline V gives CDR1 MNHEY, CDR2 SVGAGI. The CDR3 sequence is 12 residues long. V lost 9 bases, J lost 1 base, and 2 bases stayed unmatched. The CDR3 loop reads CASRQGNTEAFF. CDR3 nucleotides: TGTGCCAGTAGACAGGGGAACACTGAAGCTTTCTTT.

The CDR3 sequence is CASSRIRGENEKLFF. The CDR3 nucleotides are TGTGCCAGCTCACGCATCAGGGGTGAAAATGAAAAACTGTTTTTT. The chain uses TRBV18 and TRBJ1-4; D is perhaps TRBD1 (6 bases). The CDR3 has 15 residues. Germline CDR1 KGHSH, CDR2 LQKENI. The V end was cut by 4 bases, the J end by 5 bases, with 14 bases between. Looking up the rest from reference TRBV18 and TRBJ1-4 gives the full variable domain: NAGVMQNPRHLVRRRGQEARLRCSPMKGHSHVYWYRQLPEEGLKFMVYLQKENIIDESGMPKERFSAEFPKEGPSILRIQQVVRGDSAAYFCASSRIRGENEKLFFGSGTQLSVL.

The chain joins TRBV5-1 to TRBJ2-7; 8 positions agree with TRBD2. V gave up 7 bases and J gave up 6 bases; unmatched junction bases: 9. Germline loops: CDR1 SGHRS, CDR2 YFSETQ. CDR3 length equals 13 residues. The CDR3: CASSQRELSEQYF. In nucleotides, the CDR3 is TGCGCCAGCTCCCAGCGGGAGCTTTCCGAGCAGTACTTC.